This T cell receptor beta chain was sequenced for a study of blood T cell repertoires in COVID-19 (dated by TCRdb to 2018 to 2020). For the wider study: Samples from collaborators originated in the United States, Italy and Spain and spanned both the acute and convalescent phases of COVID-19. Where available, HLA class I and class II types were obtained from metadata supplied by the sample provider rather than from assay-based typing. The samples were drawn from the first 160 participants of the ongoing ImmuneRACE study and from 950 to 1,500 subjects provided by 6 global collaborators. Sample metadata almost always included a de-identified subject ID, COVID-19 status, age in years and sex. Deeply sampled blood TCRbeta repertoires from subjects exposed to, actively infected with, or recovered from COVID-19 were included in the dataset. The repertoires were released in a freely available public database intended as a resource for research on the immune response to SARS-CoV-2. The prospective study material was composed of cDNA or gDNA derived from T cells, B-cell-depleted T cells, or PBMCs. The research as a whole found: The quantity of clinical and demographic metadata differed by source and by participant and was supplied without curation.

TCRbeta CDR3 regions were amplified from genomic DNA by means of the immunoSEQ Assay, a bias-controlled multiplex PCR. From the authors' description of their analysis: Within the assay, amplification of reference gene primers was used to estimate how many nucleated cells each sample contained. To quantify the absolute abundance of each unique TCRbeta CDR3 rearrangement, sequence reads were collapsed and filtered. For each sample, productive Simpson clonality was calculated by taking the square root of Simpson's diversity index across productive rearrangements. The table comes from immuneACCESS by way of TCRdb, which keeps in-frame sequences with V and J called. Part of the clones is missing from these tables; in studies checked, under half for an unresolved V gene and the rest for unknown reasons. The V and J calls and clone size come from that table; D and trimming were worked out from the DNA. This sample gives 200,000 to 250,000 clones in total; about 87% of them show up just once. The ten top clones hold approximately 2.7% of the sample.

In the prospective study, participants were 18 to 89 years old, resided in about two dozen geographic areas of the United States, and were enrolled through a virtual design. In the prospective study, participants were assigned to cohorts based on the clinical history participants reported in a screening survey and a study questionnaire. Recovered participants in ImmuneRACE Cohort 3 were defined as having two consecutive negative NP/OP PCR tests, clearance from a healthcare professional, or resolution of symptoms. In the prospective study, whole blood, serum and a nasopharyngeal or oropharyngeal swab were collected from each participant by mobile phlebotomists. Over a roughly 2-month period, participants in the prospective study had the option of providing additional blood draws and questionnaires. Before DNA extraction, blood samples from the prospective study were shipped at room temperature or frozen.

Details on this clone: Its target antigen remains unknown. No much larger clonotype is one base removed from it; base qualities were not supplied.

The germline V gene specifies SGHTA as CDR1 and FQGNSA as CDR2. The junction carries 22 bases between V and J, which are trimmed by 1 base and 3 bases respectively. The CDR3 goes from the cysteine to the phenylalanine over 19 residues. Of the read, only the CDR3 DNA is kept; its 57 bases are in frame from base 1. Recombination linked TRBV7-2 to TRBJ1-3; the D segment could be TRBD1, given 5 matching bases. The sequencing input was PBMCs or T cells enriched from blood (not recorded which). This TCR was sampled from a woman aged 25 to 45 who had recovered from COVID-19. The CDR3 region: CASSLEWGVRGMFGNTIYF. Read as DNA, the sequence is TGTGCCAGCAGCTTAGAGTGGGGGGTGCGGGGGATGTTTGGAAACACCATATATTTT.